The entry that follows covers one TCR beta chain sequence. What it binds is unknown. Sequencing used immunoSEQ multiplex PCR; TCRdb keeps in-frame clones, though not all of them. The repertoire holds 150,000 to 180,000 clones, 65% to 90% seen once, with 20% to 25% in the top ten. This specimen belongs to a study of cytomegalovirus exposure and HLA in healthy donors. Study-level findings and limits: Cytomegalovirus status, reportedly, was diagnosed with high specificity and sensitivity by the classifier.

Separation from the 666-subject first cohort characterized the roughly 120-subject validation cohort, to which the donors belonged. Per the germline V gene, CDR1 is SGHTA and CDR2 is FQGNSA. The CDR3 is 17 residues long. The junction had 4 bases not matched to a gene; V was cut back by 1 base and J by 1 base. V gene TRBV7-2 combines with J gene TRBJ2-2; TRBD2 agrees at 9 bases. The sample taken for sequencing was PBMCs. The TCR comes from a man younger than 35 in good health and CMV-seropositive. The CDR3 DNA is TGTGCCAGCAGCTTAGAGAAGACTAGCGGGAACACCGGGGAGCTGTTTTTT. Amino acid sequence: CASSLEKTSGNTGELFF.